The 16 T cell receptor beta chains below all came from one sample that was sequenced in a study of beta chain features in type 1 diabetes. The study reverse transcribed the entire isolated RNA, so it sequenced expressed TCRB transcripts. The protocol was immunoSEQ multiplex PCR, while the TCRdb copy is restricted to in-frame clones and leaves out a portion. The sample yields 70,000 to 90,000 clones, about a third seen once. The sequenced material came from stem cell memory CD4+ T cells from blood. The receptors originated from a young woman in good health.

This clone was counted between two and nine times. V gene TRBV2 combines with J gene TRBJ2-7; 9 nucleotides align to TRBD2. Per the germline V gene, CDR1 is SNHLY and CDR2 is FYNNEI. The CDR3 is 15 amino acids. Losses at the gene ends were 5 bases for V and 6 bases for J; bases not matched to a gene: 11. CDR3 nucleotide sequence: TGTGCCAGCAGTCCTAGCGGGGTGAAGGTTAGCGAGCAGTACTTC. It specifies CASSPSGVKVSEQYF.

The CDR3 sequence is CASSQDPRTGARGYTF. In nucleotides, the CDR3 is TGCGCCAGCAGCCAAGATCCGAGGACAGGGGCTCGTGGCTACACCTTC. This chain connects TRBV4-1 to TRBJ1-2; 9 positions match TRBD1. The CDR3 extends over 16 amino acids. CDR1 is MGHRA and CDR2 is YSYEKL in the germline V gene. Trimming removed 0 bases from V and 7 bases from J; junction bases left unmatched: 9.

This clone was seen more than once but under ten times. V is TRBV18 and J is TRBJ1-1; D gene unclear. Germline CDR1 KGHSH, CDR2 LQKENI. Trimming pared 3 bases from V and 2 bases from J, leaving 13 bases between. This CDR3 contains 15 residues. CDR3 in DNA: TGTGCCAGCTCACCCCGGGGAGTCCGTAACACTGAAGCTTTCTTT. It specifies CASSPRGVRNTEAFF.

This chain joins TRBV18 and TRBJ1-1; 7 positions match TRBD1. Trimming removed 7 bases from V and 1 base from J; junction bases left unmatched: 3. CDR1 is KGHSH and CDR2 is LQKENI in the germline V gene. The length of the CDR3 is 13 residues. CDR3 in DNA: TGTGCCAGCTTCGGGACAGCGAACACTGAAGCTTTCTTT. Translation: CASFGTANTEAFF.

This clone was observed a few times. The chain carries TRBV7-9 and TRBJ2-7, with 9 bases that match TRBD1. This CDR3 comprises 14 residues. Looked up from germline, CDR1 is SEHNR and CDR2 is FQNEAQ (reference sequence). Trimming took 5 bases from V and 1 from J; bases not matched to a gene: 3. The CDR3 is CASSRDRASYEQYF. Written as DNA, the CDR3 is TGTGCCAGCAGCCGGGACAGGGCATCCTACGAGCAGTACTTC.

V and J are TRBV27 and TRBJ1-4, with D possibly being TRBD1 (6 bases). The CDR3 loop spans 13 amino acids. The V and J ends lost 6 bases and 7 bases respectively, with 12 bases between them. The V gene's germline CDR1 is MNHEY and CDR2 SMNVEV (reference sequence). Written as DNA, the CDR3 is TGTGCCAGCAGGCTCAGGGGAAGTGAAAAACTGTTTTTT. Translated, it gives CASRLRGSEKLFF.

The CDR3 region is CASSRTSSEVQFF. The DNA of the CDR3 is TGTGCCAGCAGCAGGACTAGCAGCGAAGTGCAGTTCTTC. This sequence joins TRBV5-6 and TRBJ2-1, with TRBD2 identical over 8 bases. V lost 4 bases, J lost 12 bases, and 9 bases stayed unmatched. The CDR3 has 13 amino acids. Germline CDR1 is SGHDT and CDR2 is YYEEEE. Together with reference TRBV5-6 and TRBJ2-1, the CDR3 gives the full variable domain: DAGVTQSPTHLIKTRGQQVTLRCSPKSGHDTVSWYQQALGQGPQFIFQYYEEEERQRGNFPDRFSGHQFPNYSSELNVNALLLGDSALYLCASSRTSSEVQFFGPGTRLTVL.

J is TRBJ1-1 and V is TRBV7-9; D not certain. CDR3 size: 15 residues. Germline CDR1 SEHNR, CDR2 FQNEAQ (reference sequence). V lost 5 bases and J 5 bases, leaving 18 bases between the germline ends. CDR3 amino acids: CASSTPGGRGTEAFF. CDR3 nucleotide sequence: TGTGCCAGCAGCACGCCGGGAGGTCGGGGAACTGAAGCTTTCTTT.

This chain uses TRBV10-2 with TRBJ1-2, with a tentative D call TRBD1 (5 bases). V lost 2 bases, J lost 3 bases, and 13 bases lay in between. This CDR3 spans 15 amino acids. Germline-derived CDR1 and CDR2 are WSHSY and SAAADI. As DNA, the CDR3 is TGCGCCAGCAGTGAGAGGGGAGGGAAAGACTATGGCTACACCTTC. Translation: CASSERGGKDYGYTF.

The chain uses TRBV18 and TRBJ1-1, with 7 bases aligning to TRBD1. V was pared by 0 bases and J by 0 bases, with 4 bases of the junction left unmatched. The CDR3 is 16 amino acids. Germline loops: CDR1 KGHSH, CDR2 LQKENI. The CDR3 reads CASSPPQTGLNTEAFF. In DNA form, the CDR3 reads TGTGCCAGCTCACCACCACAGACAGGGCTGAACACTGAAGCTTTCTTT.

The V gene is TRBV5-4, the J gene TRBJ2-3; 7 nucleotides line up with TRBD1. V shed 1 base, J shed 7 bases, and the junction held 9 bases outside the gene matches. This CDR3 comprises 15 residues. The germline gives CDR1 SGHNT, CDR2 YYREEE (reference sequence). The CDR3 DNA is TGTGCCAGCAGCTTGCCGGCCCCACAGGGGAATACGCAGTATTTT. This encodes CASSLPAPQGNTQYF.

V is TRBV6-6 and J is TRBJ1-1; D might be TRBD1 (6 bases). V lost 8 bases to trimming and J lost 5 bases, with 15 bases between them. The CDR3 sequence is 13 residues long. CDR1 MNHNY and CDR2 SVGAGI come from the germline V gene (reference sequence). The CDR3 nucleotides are TGTGCCAGCCGAGAACAGGGAAGGACTGAAGCTTTCTTT. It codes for CASREQGRTEAFF.

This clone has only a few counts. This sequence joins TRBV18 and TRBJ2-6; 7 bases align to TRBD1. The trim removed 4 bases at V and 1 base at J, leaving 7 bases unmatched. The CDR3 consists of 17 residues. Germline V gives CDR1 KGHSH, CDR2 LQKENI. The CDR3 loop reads CASSLGRQGSGANVLTF. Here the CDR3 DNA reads TGTGCCAGCTCACTAGGGAGACAGGGATCTGGGGCCAACGTCCTGACTTTC.

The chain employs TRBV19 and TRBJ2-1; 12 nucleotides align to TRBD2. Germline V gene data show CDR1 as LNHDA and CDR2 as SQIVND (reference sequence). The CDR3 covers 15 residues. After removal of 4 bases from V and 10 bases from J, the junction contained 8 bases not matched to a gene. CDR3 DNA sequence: TGTGCCAGTAGTAGGCAACTAGCGGGGGGCGGGGAGCAGTTCTTC. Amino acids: CASSRQLAGGGEQFF.

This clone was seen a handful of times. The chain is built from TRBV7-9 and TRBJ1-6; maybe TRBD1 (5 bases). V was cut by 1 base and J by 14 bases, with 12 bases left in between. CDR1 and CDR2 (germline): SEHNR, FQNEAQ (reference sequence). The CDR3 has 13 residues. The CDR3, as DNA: TGTGCCAGCAGCTTAGAGTCCGGGGGATCCCTCCACTTT. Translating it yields CASSLESGGSLHF.

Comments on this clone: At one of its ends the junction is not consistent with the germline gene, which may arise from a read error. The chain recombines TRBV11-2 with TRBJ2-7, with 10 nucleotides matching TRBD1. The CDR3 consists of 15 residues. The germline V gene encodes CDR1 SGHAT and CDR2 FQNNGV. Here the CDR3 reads CASSLAGTGVREQYF. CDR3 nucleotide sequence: TGTGCCAGCAGTTTAGCCGGGACAGGGGTTCGGGAGCAGTACTTC.